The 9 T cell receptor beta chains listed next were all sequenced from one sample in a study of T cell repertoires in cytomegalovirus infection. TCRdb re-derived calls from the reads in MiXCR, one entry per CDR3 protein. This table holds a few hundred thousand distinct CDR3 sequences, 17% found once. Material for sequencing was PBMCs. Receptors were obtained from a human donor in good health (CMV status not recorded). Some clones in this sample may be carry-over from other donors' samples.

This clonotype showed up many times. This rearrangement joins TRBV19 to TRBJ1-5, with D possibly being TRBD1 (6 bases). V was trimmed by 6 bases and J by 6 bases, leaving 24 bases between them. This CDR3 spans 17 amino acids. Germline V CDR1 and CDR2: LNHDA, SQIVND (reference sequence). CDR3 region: CASSPMRGGAGAQPQHF. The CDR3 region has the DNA TGTGCCAGTAGCCCCATGCGGGGCGGGGCGGGGGCTCAGCCCCAGCATTTT.

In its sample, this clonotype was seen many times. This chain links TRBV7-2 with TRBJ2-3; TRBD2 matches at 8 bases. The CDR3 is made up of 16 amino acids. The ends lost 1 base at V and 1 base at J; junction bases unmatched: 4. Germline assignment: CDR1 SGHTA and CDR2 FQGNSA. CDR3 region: CASSLDRAGGTDTQYF. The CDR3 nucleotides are TGTGCCAGCAGCTTAGATAGAGCGGGGGGCACAGATACGCAGTATTTT.

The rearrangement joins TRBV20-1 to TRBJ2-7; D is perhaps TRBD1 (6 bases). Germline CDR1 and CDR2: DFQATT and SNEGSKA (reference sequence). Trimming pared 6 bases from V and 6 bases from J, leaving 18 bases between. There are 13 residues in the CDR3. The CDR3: CSAIRDIKVEQYF. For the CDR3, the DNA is TGCAGTGCCATCCGGGACATCAAAGTCGAGCAGTACTTC.

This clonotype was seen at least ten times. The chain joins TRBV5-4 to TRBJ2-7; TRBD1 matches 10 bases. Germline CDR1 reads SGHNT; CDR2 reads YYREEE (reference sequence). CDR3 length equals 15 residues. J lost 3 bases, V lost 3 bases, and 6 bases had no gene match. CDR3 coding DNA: TGTGCCAGCAGCTCGAAGGACAGGGGGGACTACGAGCAGTACTTC. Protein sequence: CASSSKDRGDYEQYF.

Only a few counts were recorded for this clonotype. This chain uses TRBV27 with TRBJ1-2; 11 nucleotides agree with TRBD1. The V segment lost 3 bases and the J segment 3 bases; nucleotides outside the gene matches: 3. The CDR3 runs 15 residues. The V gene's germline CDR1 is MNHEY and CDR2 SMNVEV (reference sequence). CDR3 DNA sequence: TGTGCCAGCAGTTTTAGGACAGGGGGCTACTATGGCTACACCTTC. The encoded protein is CASSFRTGGYYGYTF.

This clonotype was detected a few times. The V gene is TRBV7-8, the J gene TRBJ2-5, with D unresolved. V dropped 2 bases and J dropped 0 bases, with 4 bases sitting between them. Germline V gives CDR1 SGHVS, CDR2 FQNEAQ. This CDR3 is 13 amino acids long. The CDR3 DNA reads TGTGCCAGCAGCTTATATCACCAAGAGACCCAGTACTTC. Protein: CASSLYHQETQYF.

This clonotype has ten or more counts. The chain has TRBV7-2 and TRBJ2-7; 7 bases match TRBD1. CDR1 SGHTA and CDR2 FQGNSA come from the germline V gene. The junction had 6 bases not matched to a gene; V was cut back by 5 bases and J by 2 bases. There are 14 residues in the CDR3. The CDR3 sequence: CASSPGTVPYEQYF. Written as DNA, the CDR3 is TGTGCCAGCAGCCCAGGGACAGTTCCCTACGAGCAGTACTTC. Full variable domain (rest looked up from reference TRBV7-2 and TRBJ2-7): GAGVSQSPSNKVTEKGKDVELRCDPISGHTALYWYRQSLGQGLEFLIYFQGNSAPDKSGLPSDRFSAERTGGSVSTLTIQRTQQEDSAVYLCASSPGTVPYEQYFGPGTRLTVT.

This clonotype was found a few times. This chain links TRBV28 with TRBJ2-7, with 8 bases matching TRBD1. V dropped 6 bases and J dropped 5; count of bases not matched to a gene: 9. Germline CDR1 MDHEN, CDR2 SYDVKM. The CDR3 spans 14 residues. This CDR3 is CASSQDRAVDEQYF. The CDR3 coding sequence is TGTGCCAGCAGCCAGGACAGGGCAGTTGACGAGCAGTACTTC.

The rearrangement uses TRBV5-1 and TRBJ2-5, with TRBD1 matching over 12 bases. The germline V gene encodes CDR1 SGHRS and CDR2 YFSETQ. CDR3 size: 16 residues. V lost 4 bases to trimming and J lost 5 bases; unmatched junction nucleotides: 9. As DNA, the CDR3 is TGCGCCAGCAGCAAGGGACAGGGGGCGCCGGGGGAGACCCAGTACTTC. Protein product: CASSKGQGAPGETQYF.